This TCR beta chain stems from a study of vaccination effects on CD4 cells after COVID-19. Study-wide context: Samples that were drawn after vaccination came a median of 72 days after the second dose.

The V end was cut by 6 bases, the J end by 5 bases, with 10 bases between. There are 12 residues in the CDR3. Per germline, CDR1 SNHLY and CDR2 FYNNEI. Points on this clone: The antigen is unknown.

The method was immunoSEQ multiplex PCR; TCRdb's version includes in-frame clones alone and lacks a portion of them. The sample lists around 30,000 clones; around three fifths were seen once. After expansion with viral peptide pools in the ViraFEST assay, antigen-specific CD4+ T cells were sequenced. Cultured cells yielded isolated CD4+ T cells after 10 days. Either the BNT162b2 or mRNA-1273 vaccine was given to participants in two doses. A few million PBMC were seeded per well and grown in the presence of about 9.5 IU/ml IL-2 and 8 to 10 ug/ml peptides. A half-volume exchange with IL-2 medium occurred on days 3 and 7.

The sequence came from a human donor who received a COVID-19 vaccine. V is TRBV2 and J is TRBJ1-2; a possible D gene is TRBD1 (6 bases). The source was CD4+ T cells from PBMCs cultured with SARS-CoV-2 spike peptides, collected after COVID-19 vaccination. The CDR3 DNA reads as TGTGCCAGCAGCGGACAGTTATATGGCTACACCTTC. Its protein product is CASSGQLYGYTF. Full variable domain (outside the CDR3, taken from reference TRBV2 and TRBJ1-2): EPEVTQTPSHQVTQMGQEVILRCVPISNHLYFYWYRQILGQKVEFLVSFYNNEISEKSEIFDDQFSVERPDGSNFTLKIRSTKLEDSAMYFCASSGQLYGYTFGSGTRLTVV.